These T cell receptor beta chains were read from a single sample in a study of OX40 agonist ivuxolimab in advanced cancers. TCRdb's copy holds only in-frame clones and misses some; the assay was immunoSEQ multiplex PCR. This sample has some 80,000 clones, with about 82% found just once. Source: CD4+ or CD8+ T cells sorted from blood, taken in a trial of the OX40 agonist ivuxolimab. All receptors come from an adult with an advanced solid tumor such as melanoma, head and neck, liver or kidney cancer. Each CDR3 is given with its conserved first and last residue. The D gene is left open where the match is weak. Clone size, where shown, is once, few, many, or a class for clones that have expanded.

j_call v_call clone_size d_call cdr3_aa cdr3_nt
TRBJ2-3 TRBV19 few . CASSIYSRDTQYF TGTGCCAGTAGTATTTATTCTAGGGATACGCAGTATTTT
TRBJ2-7 TRBV18 . TRBD1 CASSPTQGQAYEQYF TGTGCCAGCTCACCCACCCAAGGACAGGCCTACGAGCAGTACTTC
TRBJ2-6 TRBV7-2 . . CASRPDGSPGANVLTF TGTGCCAGCAGACCCGACGGGAGCCCTGGGGCCAACGTCCTGACTTTC
TRBJ1-4 TRBV5-1 . TRBD1 CASSSTGLNEKLFF TGCGCCAGCAGCTCGACAGGGCTGAATGAAAAACTGTTTTTT
TRBJ1-1 TRBV19 . . CASRLDTEAFF TGTGCCAGTAGATTAGACACTGAAGCTTTCTTT
TRBJ1-2 TRBV18 . . CASSPQGVDYGYTF TGTGCCAGCTCCCCACAGGGAGTTGACTATGGCTACACCTTC
TRBJ2-2 TRBV7-3 once . CASSFGGELFF TGTGCCAGCAGCTTTGGCGGGGAGCTGTTTTTT
TRBJ2-1 TRBV5-1 . . CASSPGGRTTEQFF TGCGCCAGCAGCCCCGGAGGACGCACGACTGAGCAGTTCTTC
TRBJ2-5 TRBV5-1 . TRBD1 CASSTGQGRETQYF TGCGCCAGCAGCACGGGACAGGGCCGAGAGACCCAGTACTTC
TRBJ1-5 TRBV19 . TRBD1 CASSMGQGWEPQHF TGTGCCAGTAGTATGGGACAGGGTTGGGAGCCCCAGCATTTT
TRBJ1-1 TRBV7-3 . . CASSRENAGGTEAFF TGTGCCAGCAGCCGCGAAAACGCCGGGGGCACTGAAGCTTTCTTT
TRBJ1-2 TRBV5-1 once . CASSPDAGGGYTF TGCGCCAGCAGCCCGGATGCAGGCGGAGGCTACACCTTC
TRBJ2-1 TRBV7-3 . . CASSLWGSGTYNEQFF TGTGCCAGCAGCCTGTGGGGTAGCGGAACCTACAATGAGCAGTTCTTC
TRBJ1-2 TRBV6-4 . . CASSDEGFQGGYTF TGTGCCAGCAGTGACGAGGGATTTCAGGGTGGCTACACCTTC
TRBJ2-7 TRBV2 once . CASKDQGPYEQYF TGTGCCAGCAAAGATCAGGGTCCCTACGAGCAGTACTTC
TRBJ1-5 TRBV30 . . CAWSVGSNQPQHF TGTGCCTGGAGCGTCGGGAGCAATCAGCCCCAGCATTTT
TRBJ1-5 TRBV7-9 . TRBD1 CASSAGTGVIGGPQHF TGTGCCAGCAGCGCCGGGACAGGGGTGATTGGAGGGCCCCAGCATTTT
TRBJ2-3 TRBV6-5 . TRBD2 CASSTRGVRADTQYF TGTGCCAGCAGTACGCGGGGGGTTCGTGCAGATACGCAGTATTTT
TRBJ1-4 TRBV9 . . CASSASNEKLFF TGTGCCAGCAGCGCCAGTAATGAAAAACTGTTTTTT
TRBJ1-2 TRBV29-1 . TRBD1 CSVGTGDGYTF TGCAGCGTGGGGACAGGGGATGGCTACACCTTC
TRBJ1-3 TRBV7-9 . . CASSLGGTVGNTIYF TGTGCCAGCAGCTTAGGTGGGACGGTTGGAAACACCATATATTTT
TRBJ1-2 TRBV7-8 few . CASSLVAAGVGYGYTF TGTGCCAGCAGCTTAGTAGCTGCAGGGGTCGGGTATGGCTACACCTTC
TRBJ1-4 TRBV4-2 . . CASSQAGINEKLFF TGTGCCAGCAGCCAAGCGGGGATTAATGAAAAACTGTTTTTT
TRBJ2-7 TRBV6-5 . TRBD1 CASSYGQGSHEQYF TGTGCCAGCAGTTACGGACAGGGGAGCCACGAGCAGTACTTC
TRBJ1-1 TRBV2 . . CASKESNTEAFF TGTGCCAGCAAGGAGTCGAACACTGAAGCTTTCTTT
TRBJ2-7 TRBV18 . TRBD1 CASSPTQGQAYEQYF TGTGCCAGCTCACCCACCCAAGGACAGGCCTACGAGCAGTACTTC
TRBJ2-5 TRBV11-3 . TRBD1 CASSGTTGQGIYF TGTGCCAGCAGCGGAACCACGGGACAGGGAATTTACTTC
TRBJ2-6 TRBV10-2 . . CASSQTGHPSSGANVLTF TGCGCCAGCAGTCAGACGGGGCATCCAAGCTCTGGGGCCAACGTCCTGACTTTC
TRBJ1-5 TRBV7-3 . . CASSPYSSNQPQHF TGTGCCAGCAGCCCTTACAGTTCCAATCAGCCCCAGCATTTT
TRBJ2-3 TRBV6-1 . . CASILRDLTYLTQYF TGTGCCAGCATTCTCCGGGACTTAACCTATCTAACGCAGTATTTT
TRBJ1-2 TRBV20-1 . . CSARDEQGYTF TGCAGTGCTAGAGATGAACAGGGCTACACCTTC
TRBJ1-4 TRBV18 once TRBD1 CASSPATGTANEKLFF TGTGCCAGCTCACCTGCTACCGGGACAGCTAATGAAAAACTGTTTTTT
TRBJ2-7 TRBV14 . . CASSQDLLSNEQYF TGTGCCAGCAGCCAAGACCTCCTATCCAACGAGCAGTACTTC
TRBJ2-5 TRBV13 once . CASSLGRGWKQETQYF TGTGCCAGCAGCTTAGGACGGGGGTGGAAACAAGAGACCCAGTACTTC
TRBJ1-1 TRBV15 . TRBD1 CATSRDLKTGGTEAFF TGTGCCACCAGCAGAGATCTAAAGACAGGGGGCACTGAAGCTTTCTTT